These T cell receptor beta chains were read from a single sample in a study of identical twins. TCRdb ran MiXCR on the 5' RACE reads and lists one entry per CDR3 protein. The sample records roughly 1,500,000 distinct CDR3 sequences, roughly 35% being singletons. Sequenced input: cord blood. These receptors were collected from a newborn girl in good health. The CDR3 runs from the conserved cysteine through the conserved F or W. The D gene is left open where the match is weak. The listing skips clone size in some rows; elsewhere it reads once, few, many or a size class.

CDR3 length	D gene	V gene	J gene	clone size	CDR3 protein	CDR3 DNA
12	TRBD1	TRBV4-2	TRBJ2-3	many	CASSQDRDRQYF	TGTGCCAGCAGCCAAGACAGGGACAGGCAGTATTTT
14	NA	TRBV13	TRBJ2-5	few	CASSPRRDSETQYF	TGTGCCAGCAGCCCGCGGCGCGACTCGGAGACCCAGTACTTC
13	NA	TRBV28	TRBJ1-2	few	CATEYGGNYGYTF	TGTGCCACCGAGTACGGGGGTAACTATGGCTACACCTTC
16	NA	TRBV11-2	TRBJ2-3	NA	CASSPSLGLLTDTQYF	TGTGCCAGCAGCCCCAGCTTAGGGCTCCTCACAGATACGCAGTATTTT
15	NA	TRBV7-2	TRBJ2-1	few	CASSPDEAAYNEQFF	TGTGCCAGCAGCCCCGACGAAGCTGCCTACAATGAGCAGTTCTTC
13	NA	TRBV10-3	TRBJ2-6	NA	CAISFSGANVLTF	TGTGCCATCAGCTTCTCTGGGGCCAACGTCCTGACTTTC
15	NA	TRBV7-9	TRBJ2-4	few	CASSLAGFWSGFQYF	TGTGCCAGCAGCTTAGCGGGCTTTTGGTCGGGATTTCAGTACTTC
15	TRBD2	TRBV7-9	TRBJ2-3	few	CASSLGGPGRATQYF	TGTGCCAGCAGCTTAGGAGGACCAGGGAGGGCTACGCAGTATTTT
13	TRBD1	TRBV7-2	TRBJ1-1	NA	CASSSQGAREAFF	TGTGCCAGCAGCTCCCAGGGGGCTCGGGAAGCTTTCTTT
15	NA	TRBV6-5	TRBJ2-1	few	CASSYSHGGGNEQFF	TGTGCCAGCAGTTACTCCCACGGGGGCGGCAATGAGCAGTTCTTC
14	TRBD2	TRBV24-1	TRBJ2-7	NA	CATSFGGTNNEQYF	TGTGCCACCAGTTTCGGGGGGACCAACAATGAGCAGTACTTC
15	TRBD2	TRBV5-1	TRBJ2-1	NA	CASSLAGGTFLEQFF	TGCGCCAGCAGCTTGGCGGGAGGAACCTTCTTGGAGCAGTTCTTC
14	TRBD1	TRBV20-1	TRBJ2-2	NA	CSARTGRGSGELFF	TGCAGTGCTAGGACAGGGAGAGGCTCCGGGGAGCTGTTTTTT
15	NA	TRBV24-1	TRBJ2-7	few	CATSDARQGDYEQYF	TGTGCCACCAGTGATGCTCGCCAGGGCGACTACGAGCAGTACTTC
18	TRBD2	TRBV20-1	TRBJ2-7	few	CSARDGSSGGSNLYEQYF	TGCAGTGCTAGAGATGGTTCTAGCGGGGGATCTAACCTCTACGAGCAGTACTTC
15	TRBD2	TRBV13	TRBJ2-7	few	CASVSVSSGAYEQYF	TGTGCCAGCGTTTCCGTTTCTAGCGGCGCCTACGAGCAGTACTTC
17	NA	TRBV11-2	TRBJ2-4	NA	CTSSSPSGLLAKNIQYF	TGTACCAGCAGCTCCCCTTCGGGACTTCTAGCCAAAAACATTCAGTACTTC
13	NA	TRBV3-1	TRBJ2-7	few	CASSQVRFTEQYF	TGTGCCAGCAGCCAAGTTCGCTTTACGGAGCAGTACTTC
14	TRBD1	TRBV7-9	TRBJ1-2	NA	CASSLTDRLYGYTF	TGTGCCAGCAGCTTGACGGACAGGCTCTATGGCTACACCTTC
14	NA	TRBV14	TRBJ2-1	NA	CASSQDQTYNEQFF	TGTGCCAGCAGCCAAGATCAGACCTACAATGAGCAGTTCTTC
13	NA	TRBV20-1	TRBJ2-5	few	CSARITEGETQYF	TGCAGTGCTAGGATAACGGAGGGGGAGACCCAGTACTTC
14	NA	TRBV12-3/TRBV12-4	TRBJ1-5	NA	CASSFGDSYQPQHF	TGTGCCAGCAGTTTCGGTGACAGTTATCAGCCCCAGCATTTT
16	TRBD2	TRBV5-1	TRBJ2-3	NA	CASSWRLAKRTDTQYF	TGCGCCAGCAGCTGGAGACTAGCGAAACGCACAGATACGCAGTATTTT
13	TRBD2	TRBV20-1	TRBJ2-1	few	CSAIAGHYNEQFF	TGCAGTGCCATAGCGGGCCACTACAATGAGCAGTTCTTC
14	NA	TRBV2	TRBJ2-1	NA	CASSERGLYNELFF	TGTGCCAGCAGTGAACGGGGCCTCTACAATGAGCTGTTCTTC
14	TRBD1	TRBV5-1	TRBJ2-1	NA	CASSFDRGSNEQFF	TGCGCCAGCAGCTTCGACAGGGGGTCCAATGAGCAGTTCTTC
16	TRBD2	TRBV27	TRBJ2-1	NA	CASSFGLAGGQNEQFF	TGTGCCAGCAGTTTTGGCTTAGCGGGAGGGCAGAATGAGCAGTTCTTC
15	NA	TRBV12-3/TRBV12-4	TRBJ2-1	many	CASSFGDSSYNEQFF	TGTGCCAGCAGTTTCGGCGATAGCTCCTACAATGAGCAGTTCTTC
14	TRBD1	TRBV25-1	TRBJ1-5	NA	CASSDQGANQPQHF	TGTGCCAGCAGTGATCAGGGGGCCAATCAGCCCCAGCATTTT
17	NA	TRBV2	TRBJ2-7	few	CASSEWQGGSSYNEQYF	TGTGCCAGCAGTGAATGGCAGGGGGGGTCCTCCTACAATGAGCAGTACTTC
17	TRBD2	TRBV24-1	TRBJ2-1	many	CATSDLGLAGGYNEQFF	TGTGCCACCAGTGATTTGGGACTAGCGGGAGGGTACAATGAGCAGTTCTTC
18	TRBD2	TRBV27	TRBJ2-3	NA	CASRPPRIKAGGADTQYF	TGTGCCAGCAGGCCCCCTAGAATTAAAGCGGGAGGTGCAGATACGCAGTATTTT
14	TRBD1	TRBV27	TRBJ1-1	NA	CASSWTGWNTEAFF	TGTGCCAGCAGCTGGACAGGGTGGAACACTGAAGCTTTCTTT
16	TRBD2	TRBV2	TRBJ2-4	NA	CASIPSWLAGGNEQYF	TGTGCCAGCATCCCGAGTTGGCTAGCGGGAGGAAATGAGCAGTACTTC
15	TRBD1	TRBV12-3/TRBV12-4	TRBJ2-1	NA	CASNPSGTGPNEQFF	TGTGCCAGCAACCCCTCCGGGACAGGCCCCAATGAGCAGTTCTTC
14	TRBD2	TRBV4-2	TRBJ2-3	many	CASSRAGSTDTQYF	TGTGCCAGCAGCCGAGCGGGGTCCACAGATACGCAGTATTTT
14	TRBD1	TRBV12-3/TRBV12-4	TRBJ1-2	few	CASSGGQERYGYTF	TGTGCCAGCAGTGGGGGACAGGAGAGATATGGCTACACCTTC
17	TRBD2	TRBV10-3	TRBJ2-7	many	CAISESLAGVFRYEQYF	TGTGCCATCAGTGAGTCCCTAGCGGGAGTCTTTCGCTACGAGCAGTACTTC
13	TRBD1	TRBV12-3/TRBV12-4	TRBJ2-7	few	CASTHRGAHEQYF	TGTGCCAGCACCCACAGGGGGGCCCACGAGCAGTACTTC
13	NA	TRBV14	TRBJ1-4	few	CASSRGVNEKLFF	TGTGCCAGCAGCCGAGGGGTTAATGAAAAACTGTTTTTT
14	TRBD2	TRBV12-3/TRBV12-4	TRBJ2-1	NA	CASSGLAGSLEQFF	TGTGCCAGCTCGGGACTAGCCGGTTCTCTCGAGCAGTTCTTC
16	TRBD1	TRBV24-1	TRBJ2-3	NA	CATSEADRGRTDTQYF	TGTGCCACCAGTGAGGCTGACAGGGGGAGGACAGATACGCAGTATTTT
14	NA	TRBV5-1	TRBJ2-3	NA	CASSLSAPTDAQYF	TGCGCCAGCAGCTTGTCTGCTCCCACAGATGCGCAGTATTTT
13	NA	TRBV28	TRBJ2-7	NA	CAGKQGSSYEQYF	TGTGCCGGAAAACAGGGAAGCTCCTACGAGCAGTACTTC
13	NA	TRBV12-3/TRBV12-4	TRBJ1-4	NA	CASSWGTNEKLFF	TGTGCCAGCAGTTGGGGGACTAATGAAAAACTGTTTTTT
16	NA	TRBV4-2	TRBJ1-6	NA	CASSQEPGSGGSPLHF	TGTGCCAGCAGCCAAGAACCGGGGTCCGGGGGTTCACCCCTCCACTTT
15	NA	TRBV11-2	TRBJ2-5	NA	CASSLDRWGVYEQYF	TGTGCCAGCAGCTTAGACAGGTGGGGGGTCTATGAGCAGTACTTC
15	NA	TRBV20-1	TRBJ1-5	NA	CSATSGGIYNQPQHF	TGCAGTGCCACGTCCGGGGGGATTTACAATCAGCCCCAGCATTTT
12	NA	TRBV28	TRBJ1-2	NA	CASSPLGRGYTF	TGTGCCAGCAGTCCCCTTGGGAGGGGCTACACCTTC